The next 32 T cell receptor beta chains were all read from a single sample in a study of T cell repertoires in cytomegalovirus infection (dated by TCRdb to about 2019). What the treatment or condition label conveys for this sample: in vitro stimulation with specific CMV peptide epitopes to enrich CMV-specific T cells. Their specific antigens are unknown. Sequenced on an Illumina HiSeq 1500. TCRdb took the public reads, trimmed them with fastp at Q25, ran MiXCR for clone calling and kept in-frame beta chains. Rows merge per CDR3 protein into single entries with the most common DNA and genes. This sample gives 600,000 to 700,000 distinct CDR3 sequences in total; about 30% of them show up just once. 15% to 20% of the sample is taken by the ten largest. The sample in question was cultured PBMCs, obtained from culture after CMV antigen stimulation. These receptors all stem from a human donor in good health (CMV status not recorded). Some clones in this sample may be carry-over from other donors' samples.

The chain is built from TRBV20-1 and TRBJ2-5, with 9 positions matching TRBD2. Trimming took 1 base from V and 5 from J; bases not matched to a gene: 5. CDR1 is DFQATT, CDR2 SNEGSKA, per germline (reference sequence). CDR3 length: 14 amino acids. CDR3 loop: CSARVASGDETQYF. The CDR3 region has the DNA TGCAGTGCTAGAGTGGCTAGCGGGGACGAGACCCAGTACTTC.

This clonotype showed up many times. The rearrangement uses TRBV7-2 and TRBJ2-1; either TRBD1 or TRBD2 may fit D (6 bases each). CDR3 length equals 14 residues. The ends were cut back, 5 bases at V and 8 bases at J, with 16 bases in the middle. The V gene's germline CDR1 is SGHTA and CDR2 FQGNSA. In DNA, the CDR3 is TGTGCCAGCAGCCCAGGAGGGGGTTTCGATGAGCAGTTCTTC. It is translated as CASSPGGGFDEQFF.

This clonotype was counted many times. The V call is TRBV7-2, the J call TRBJ2-2, with D perhaps matching TRBD1 or TRBD2 (5 bases each). Trimming removed 6 bases at V and 4 bases at J, with 9 bases between. Germline assignment: CDR1 SGHTA and CDR2 FQGNSA. The CDR3 loop spans 13 amino acids. The CDR3 protein is CASSPGTTGELFF. CDR3 coding DNA: TGTGCCAGCAGTCCCGGGACCACCGGGGAGCTGTTTTTT. The complete variable domain, with remaining parts taken from reference TRBV7-2 and TRBJ2-2, reads GAGVSQSPSNKVTEKGKDVELRCDPISGHTALYWYRQSLGQGLEFLIYFQGNSAPDKSGLPSDRFSAERTGGSVSTLTIQRTQQEDSAVYLCASSPGTTGELFFGEGSRLTVL.

Ten or more counts support this clonotype. The chain couples TRBV7-2 to TRBJ1-6; a weak D match, TRBD1 (5 bases). This CDR3 spans 15 amino acids. The V and J ends lost 6 bases and 7 bases respectively, with 16 bases between them. The germline gives CDR1 SGHTA, CDR2 FQGNSA. CDR3 region: CASRADGTGNSPLHF. DNA for the CDR3: TGTGCCAGCAGGGCGGATGGGACGGGAAATTCACCCCTCCACTTT.

This clonotype has a count of ten or more. CDR3 nucleotides: TGTGCCAGCAGCTTAAGGCGGGAGCGCAGGGAGACCCAGTACTTC. Translating gives CASSLRRERRETQYF. The chain links TRBV7-2 to TRBJ2-5, with 7 bases fitting TRBD2. J lost 5 bases, V lost 2 bases, and 8 bases had no gene match. Looked up from germline, CDR1 is SGHTA and CDR2 is FQGNSA. CDR3 length: 15 residues.

This clonotype was counted only a few times. The V and J genes are TRBV6-6 and TRBJ2-3; TRBD2 agrees at 10 bases. The CDR3 runs 14 residues. Germline CDR1 and CDR2: MNHNY and SVGAGI (reference sequence). Trimming took 6 bases from V and 3 from J; bases not matched to a gene: 3. CDR3 DNA: TGTGCCAGCAGAGAGCGGGAGGGAACAGATACGCAGTATTTT. Protein product: CASREREGTDTQYF.

This clonotype has only a few counts. The chain carries TRBV6-2 or TRBV6-3 and TRBJ1-5, with D possibly TRBD1 on 5 matching bases. CDR3 length: 14 amino acids. Trimming cost V 10 bases and J 1 base, with 14 bases left between them. The germline V gene has CDR1 MNHEY and CDR2 SVGEGT. CDR3 in DNA: TGTGCCACCGTTGACAGAGACAGCAATCAGCCCCAGCATTTT. Translated: CATVDRDSNQPQHF.

This clonotype was seen a few times. The rearrangement uses TRBV12-3 or TRBV12-4 and TRBJ1-1, with D perhaps TRBD1 (5 bases). V was trimmed by 6 bases and J by 3 bases, leaving 8 bases between them. This CDR3 region has 12 residues. CDR3 residues: CASSGHYTEAFF. CDR3 DNA: TGTGCCAGCAGCGGACATTACACTGAAGCTTTCTTT.

V and J are TRBV5-4 and TRBJ1-6; possible D gene TRBD1, 5 bases. Deletions cut 4 bases from V and 0 bases from J, with 11 bases between. The V gene's germline CDR1 is SGHNT and CDR2 YYREEE (reference sequence). The CDR3 sequence is 16 residues long. The CDR3 DNA follows: TGTGCCAGCAGCCCCGACAGCCACTCCTATAATTCACCCCTCCACTTT. Its protein is CASSPDSHSYNSPLHF.

The CDR3, as DNA: TGTGCCAGCAGTTACACCTTCGATTCACCCCTCCACTTT. Encoded protein: CASSYTFDSPLHF. The V call is TRBV6-5, the J call TRBJ1-6, with D unresolved. The CDR3 consists of 13 residues. V lost 2 bases and J lost 8, with 7 bases in between. Germline assignment: CDR1 MNHEY and CDR2 SVGAGI.

This clonotype was observed a few times. The chain recombines TRBV7-2 with TRBJ2-7, with 7 bases lining up with TRBD2. V shed 4 bases, J shed 5 bases, and the junction held 5 bases outside the gene matches. The CDR3 length is 13 residues. Germline lookup yields CDR1 SGHTA and CDR2 FQGNSA. The CDR3 sequence: CASSSGLVDEQYF. The DNA for the CDR3 is TGTGCCAGCAGCTCCGGACTAGTCGACGAGCAGTACTTC. Filled out from reference TRBV7-2 and TRBJ2-7, the complete variable domain reads GAGVSQSPSNKVTEKGKDVELRCDPISGHTALYWYRQSLGQGLEFLIYFQGNSAPDKSGLPSDRFSAERTGGSVSTLTIQRTQQEDSAVYLCASSSGLVDEQYFGPGTRLTVT.

In its sample, this clonotype was seen a few times. V usage is TRBV6-5 and J usage is TRBJ1-1; TRBD1 matches 7 bases. V lost 6 bases to trimming and J lost 5 bases; unmatched junction nucleotides: 6. The CDR3 spans 13 residues. Germline-derived CDR1 and CDR2 are MNHEY and SVGAGI. CDR3 protein: CASSRGQVTEAFF. CDR3 DNA: TGTGCCAGCAGCCGCGGACAGGTAACTGAAGCTTTCTTT.

The sample holds a few counts of this clonotype. J is TRBJ2-7 and V is TRBV6-2 or TRBV6-3; 7 bases are shared with TRBD2. Germline CDR1 MNHEY, CDR2 SVGEGT. The CDR3 loop spans 15 amino acids. The V segment lost 4 bases and the J segment 1 base; nucleotides outside the gene matches: 7. The CDR3 coding sequence is TGTGCCAGCAGTTTCGACTCTAGCGGATCCTACGAGCAGTACTTC. Protein product: CASSFDSSGSYEQYF.

This chain joins TRBV6-2 or TRBV6-3 and TRBJ2-7, with 9 bases lining up with TRBD2. The CDR3 loop spans 16 amino acids. Germline V CDR1 and CDR2: MNHEY, SVGEGT. V lost 6 bases and J lost 0; bases outside the gene matches: 9. CDR3 in amino acids: CASRTPGTSPSYEQYF. CDR3 DNA sequence: TGTGCCAGCAGGACCCCGGGGACTAGCCCCTCCTACGAGCAGTACTTC.

The V gene is TRBV24-1, the J gene TRBJ1-1; no firm D call. CDR1 KGHDR and CDR2 SFDVKD come from the germline V gene. V was pared by 4 bases and J by 0 bases, with 11 bases between. CDR3 length: 15 amino acids. This CDR3 reads CATSELPLMNTEAFF. The CDR3 DNA is TGTGCCACCAGTGAGCTCCCGCTCATGAACACTGAAGCTTTCTTT.

The rearrangement uses TRBV6-2 or TRBV6-3 and TRBJ2-1; the D gene is possibly TRBD2 (5 bases). Trimming stripped 7 bases from V and 0 bases from J, with 10 bases between. The CDR3 extends over 14 amino acids. Germline CDR1 is MNHEY and CDR2 is SVGEGT. As DNA, the CDR3 is TGTGCCAGCACCCCCACTAGCTCCTACAATGAGCAGTTCTTC. Its protein is CASTPTSSYNEQFF.

This clonotype was observed a handful of times. The rearrangement links TRBV7-2 to TRBJ1-4, with D hard to call. The CDR3 contains 14 residues. Germline V gives CDR1 SGHTA, CDR2 FQGNSA. Trimming stripped 3 bases from V and 7 bases from J, with 12 bases between. The CDR3 spells CASSFGLGGEKLFF. The CDR3 DNA sequence: TGTGCCAGCAGCTTTGGGCTGGGCGGTGAAAAACTGTTTTTT.

The chain couples TRBV7-2 to TRBJ2-1; the match to TRBD2 covers 9 bases. Per germline, CDR1 SGHTA and CDR2 FQGNSA. V shed 5 bases, J shed 4 bases, and the junction held 9 bases outside the gene matches. This CDR3 region has 16 residues. The CDR3, as DNA: TGTGCCAGCAGCCCTAGAGGAGCGGGAGGTTACAATGAGCAGTTCTTC. It yields the protein CASSPRGAGGYNEQFF.

This sequence joins TRBV6-1 and TRBJ2-1; D might be TRBD2 (6 bases). V was clipped by 2 bases and J by 8 bases, with 10 bases between them. The CDR3 totals 13 residues. Germline V gene lookup returns CDR1 MNHNS and CDR2 SASEGT. The CDR3 region has the DNA TGTGCCAGCAGTGAATTTTGGGAGGATGAGCAGTTCTTC. The encoded protein is CASSEFWEDEQFF.

This clonotype turned up a few times. This chain joins TRBV27 and TRBJ2-7; D gene uncertain. Trimming removed 5 bases from V and 6 bases from J, with 11 bases in between. This CDR3 is built from 12 residues. Germline CDR1 is MNHEY and CDR2 is SMNVEV (reference sequence). CDR3 sequence (DNA): TGTGCCAGCAGTCCCCGGAAGGGCGAGCAGTACTTC. The encoded protein is CASSPRKGEQYF.

The rearrangement uses TRBV27 and TRBJ2-7, with 9 bases lining up with TRBD1. The CDR3 spans 15 residues. Germline V gene sequence: CDR1 MNHEY, CDR2 SMNVEV (reference sequence). With 5 bases clipped from V and 5 bases from J, the junction kept 10 bases outside the gene matches. DNA of the CDR3: TGTGCCAGCAGTCTCACTATAACAGGGGGCGACGAGCAGTACTTC. Encoded protein: CASSLTITGGDEQYF.

This chain joins TRBV7-6 and TRBJ1-3; 9 bases align to TRBD1. The CDR3 sequence is 20 residues long. The V segment lost 5 bases and the J segment 0 bases; nucleotides outside the gene matches: 17. Germline values: CDR1 SGHVS, CDR2 FNYEAQ. In nucleotides, the CDR3 is TGTGCCAGCAGCCTGCCGGGACAGGGTTTAGTGGCAGCCTCTGGAAACACCATATATTTT. Translated, it gives CASSLPGQGLVAASGNTIYF.

The rearrangement joins TRBV28 to TRBJ2-7, with TRBD2 matching 10 bases. After removal of 8 bases from V and 3 bases from J, the junction contained 10 bases not matched to a gene. There are 15 residues in the CDR3. The germline V gene encodes CDR1 MDHEN and CDR2 SYDVKM. The CDR3 loop is CASGGSSGSGYEQYF. The CDR3 region has the DNA TGTGCCAGCGGGGGCTCTAGCGGGAGCGGCTACGAGCAGTACTTC.

This chain connects TRBV5-1 to TRBJ1-6; possible D gene TRBD1, 5 bases. This CDR3 spans 14 amino acids. Germline lookup yields CDR1 SGHRS and CDR2 YFSETQ. V shed 0 bases and J shed 8 bases, with 9 bases lying between them. CDR3 DNA sequence: TGCGCCAGCAGCTTGGAAGGGACCGATTCACCCCTCCACTTT. Its translation: CASSLEGTDSPLHF.

V is TRBV4-2 and J is TRBJ1-4, with D maybe TRBD1 (6 bases). The CDR3 has 16 amino acids. Trimming removed 0 bases at V and 8 bases at J, with 16 bases between. Germline V lookup: CDR1 LGHNA, CDR2 YNFKEQ. The CDR3 sequence: CASSQDIGQGNEKLFF. The CDR3 DNA reads as TGTGCCAGCAGCCAAGACATCGGCCAGGGGAACGAAAAACTGTTTTTT.

This clonotype was observed a handful of times. The CDR3 protein is CASSPTRASTDTQYF. CDR3 bases: TGTGCCAGCAGCCCGACTAGGGCAAGCACAGATACGCAGTATTTT. The V call is TRBV7-8, the J call TRBJ2-3, with D tentatively TRBD2 (6 bases). The CDR3 consists of 15 residues. V lost 5 bases to trimming and J lost 0 bases, with 12 bases between them. Germline V lookup: CDR1 SGHVS, CDR2 FQNEAQ.

Many counts were recorded for this clonotype. The rearrangement uses TRBV7-2 and TRBJ1-5; 11 positions match TRBD1. CDR1 SGHTA and CDR2 FQGNSA come from the germline V gene. Trimming took 6 bases from V and 2 from J; bases not matched to a gene: 6. The CDR3 covers 16 residues. Here the CDR3 reads CASRRTGGEGNQPQHF. The CDR3 nucleotides are TGTGCCAGCAGAAGGACAGGGGGCGAGGGCAATCAGCCCCAGCATTTT.

This clonotype showed up just a few times. The V and J genes are TRBV2 and TRBJ1-1, with D unclear. V lost 11 bases and J 0 bases, leaving 19 bases between the germline ends. The CDR3 loop spans 15 amino acids. Per the germline V gene, CDR1 is SNHLY and CDR2 is FYNNEI. In DNA, the CDR3 is TGTGCCGGCCGGTCTGAAATTAATATGAACACTGAAGCTTTCTTT. Its translation is CAGRSEINMNTEAFF.

The chain is built from TRBV12-5 and TRBJ1-4; unclear D gene. V was cut by 5 bases and J by 5 bases, with 15 bases left in between. Germline-derived CDR1 and CDR2 are LGHNT and FRNRAP. The CDR3 extends over 15 amino acids. CDR3 protein: CASGPGSGRNEKLFF. In DNA form, the CDR3 reads TGTGCTAGTGGTCCTGGGTCTGGAAGAAATGAAAAACTGTTTTTT. Supplemented by reference TRBV12-5 and TRBJ1-4, the full variable domain reads DARVTQTPRHKVTEMGQEVTMRCQPILGHNTVFWYRQTMMQGLELLAYFRNRAPLDDSGMPKDRFSAEMPDATLATLKIQPSEPRDSAVYFCASGPGSGRNEKLFFGSGTQLSVL.

This chain uses TRBV2 with TRBJ1-6; a weak D match, TRBD1 (6 bases). The CDR3 loop spans 13 amino acids. Germline V CDR1 and CDR2: SNHLY, FYNNEI. The V end was cut by 7 bases, the J end by 7 bases, with 11 bases between. CDR3 in amino acids: CASNREVNSPLHF. Written as DNA, the CDR3 is TGTGCCAGCAACAGGGAAGTGAATTCACCCCTCCACTTT.

In this sample, this clonotype turned up a few times. The chain links TRBV11-2 to TRBJ2-3; TRBD2 matches 7 bases. This CDR3 region has 18 residues. The germline CDR1 and CDR2 sequences are SGHAT and FQNNGV. V was pared by 4 bases and J by 0 bases, with 13 bases of the junction left unmatched. CDR3 DNA: TGTGCCAGCAGCTCGTGGTCTAGCGGACTGACTAGCACAGATACGCAGTATTTT. Its translation is CASSSWSSGLTSTDTQYF.

Notes on this clonotype: Compared with germline, one end of the junction differs, possibly owing to a read error. The chain has TRBV4-1 and TRBJ2-5, with 8 bases fitting TRBD2. The V gene's germline CDR1 is MGHRA and CDR2 YSYEKL. CDR3 length equals 16 residues. The CDR3 region is CASSQERASGQETQYF. CDR3 DNA sequence: TGTGCCAGCAGCCAAGAACGGGCTAGCGGGCAAGAGACCCAGTACTTC.